This T cell receptor beta chain was observed in a study of OX40 agonist ivuxolimab in advanced cancers. Study outcomes and limitations: Which antigen the expanded peripheral T cells recognized is unknown.

Losses at the gene ends were 5 bases for V and 1 base for J; bases not matched to a gene: 1. Germline-derived CDR1 and CDR2 are LGHNT and FRNRAP. The CDR3 totals 13 residues. Measured with immunoSEQ multiplex PCR; TCRdb has only the in-frame clones, and not every one. The sample has 65,000 to 95,000 clones, around 86% seen once. Turning to this clone: Its matching antigen is unknown.

The TCR comes from an adult with an advanced solid tumor such as melanoma, head and neck, liver or kidney cancer. V and J are TRBV12-5 and TRBJ1-1; 7 bases align to TRBD1. Source: CD4+ or CD8+ T cells sorted from blood, taken in a trial of the OX40 agonist ivuxolimab. CDR3 nucleotide sequence: TGTGCTAGTGGTGGGACAGCGAACACTGAAGCTTTCTTT. This codes for CASGGTANTEAFF.